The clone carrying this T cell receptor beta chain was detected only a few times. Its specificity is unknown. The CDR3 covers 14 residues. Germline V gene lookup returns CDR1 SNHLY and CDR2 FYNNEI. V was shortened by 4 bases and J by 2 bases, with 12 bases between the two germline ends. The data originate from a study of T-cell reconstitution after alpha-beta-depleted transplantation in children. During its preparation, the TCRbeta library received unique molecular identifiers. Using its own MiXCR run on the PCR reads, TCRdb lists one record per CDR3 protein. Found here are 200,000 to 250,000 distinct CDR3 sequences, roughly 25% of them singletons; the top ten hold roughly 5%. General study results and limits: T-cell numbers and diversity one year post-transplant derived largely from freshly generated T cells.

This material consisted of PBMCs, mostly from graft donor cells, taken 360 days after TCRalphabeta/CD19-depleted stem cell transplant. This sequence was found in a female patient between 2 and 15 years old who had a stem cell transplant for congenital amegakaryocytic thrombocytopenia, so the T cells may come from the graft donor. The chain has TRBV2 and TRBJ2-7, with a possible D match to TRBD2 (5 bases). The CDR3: CASSGSGIPYEQYF. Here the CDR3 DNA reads TGTGCCAGCAGTGGATCGGGGATCCCCTACGAGCAGTACTTC.